Shown below are 30 T cell receptor beta chains from a single sample sequenced in a study of T-cell memory formation after mild COVID-19. In TCRdb, the 5' RACE reads were re-called with MiXCR into one record per CDR3 protein. Among 470,000 or so distinct CDR3 sequences listed, about a sixth were seen once. Sequencing was carried out using PBMCs or a T cell subset sorted from them (not recorded which). The receptor set was obtained from a man aged 18 to 30 who had mild COVID-19 (a few samples of this study predate the infection). Cell type and time point are not known.

The genes are TRBV6-2 or TRBV6-3 and TRBJ2-3, with 7 bases fitting TRBD2. Trimming took 5 bases from V and 4 from J; bases not matched to a gene: 0. Germline CDR1 is MNHEY and CDR2 is SVGEGT. This CDR3 region has 12 residues. The CDR3 protein is CASSGRADTQYF. CDR3 sequence (DNA): TGTGCCAGCAGTGGGAGGGCAGATACGCAGTATTTT.

This clonotype was observed a few times. The chain recombines TRBV7-2 with TRBJ1-3; D gene uncertain. V was clipped by 5 bases and J by 1 base, with 12 bases between them. Germline CDR1 reads SGHTA; CDR2 reads FQGNSA. This CDR3 region has 15 residues. In DNA, the CDR3 is TGTGCCAGCAGCGCCCAATGGAGGTCTGGAAACACCATATATTTT. It specifies CASSAQWRSGNTIYF.

This clonotype was seen a handful of times. J is TRBJ2-5 and V is TRBV5-1; the D is unclear. V was trimmed by 4 bases and J by 1 base, leaving 11 bases between them. In germline, CDR1 is SGHRS, CDR2 YFSETQ. The CDR3 length is 14 residues. DNA of the CDR3: TGCGCCAGCAGCATTATATATCGCCAAGAGACCCAGTACTTC. Translated: CASSIIYRQETQYF. The full variable domain, rest sourced from reference TRBV5-1 and TRBJ2-5, is KAGVTQTPRYLIKTRGQQVTLSCSPISGHRSVSWYQQTPGQGLQFLFEYFSETQRNKGNFPGRFSGRQFSNSRSEMNVSTLELGDSALYLCASSIIYRQETQYFGPGTRLLVL.

The V gene is TRBV7-2, the J gene TRBJ2-2; tentative D call: TRBD1 (6 bases). Trimming pared 4 bases from V and 3 bases from J, leaving 12 bases between. Per the germline V gene, CDR1 is SGHTA and CDR2 is FQGNSA. CDR3 length: 15 amino acids. CDR3 in amino acids: CASSSWGLDTGELFF. For the CDR3, the DNA is TGTGCCAGCAGCTCCTGGGGGCTTGACACCGGGGAGCTGTTTTTT.

This chain connects TRBV7-9 to TRBJ1-3, with unresolved D. Per the germline V gene, CDR1 is SEHNR and CDR2 is FQNEAQ (reference sequence). CDR3 length: 13 amino acids. Trimming cost V 3 bases and J 3 bases, with 6 bases left between them. CDR3 sequence: CASSFALGNTIYF. Here the CDR3 DNA reads TGTGCCAGCAGCTTTGCTCTTGGAAACACCATATATTTT.

V usage is TRBV6-5 and J usage is TRBJ1-1; the D is unclear. Germline CDR1 is MNHEY and CDR2 is SVGAGI. Between the trimmed V and J ends, which lost 5 bases and 7 bases, there was a span of 11 bases. The CDR3 loop spans 12 amino acids. CDR3 amino acids: CASSPGSVEAFF. DNA for the CDR3: TGTGCCAGCAGTCCCGGGTCCGTTGAAGCTTTCTTT.

This chain joins TRBV5-1 and TRBJ2-2; D remains ambiguous. CDR3 length equals 15 residues. Per germline, CDR1 SGHRS and CDR2 YFSETQ. V was pared by 5 bases and J by 1 base, with 12 bases between. This CDR3 reads CASSLPVRNTGELFF. CDR3 nucleotides: TGCGCCAGCAGTCTCCCAGTACGGAACACCGGGGAGCTGTTTTTT.

The chain couples TRBV7-2 to TRBJ2-3; D remains ambiguous. Deletions cut 2 bases from V and 5 bases from J, with 5 bases between. The germline CDR1 and CDR2 sequences are SGHTA and FQGNSA. The CDR3 consists of 12 residues. CDR3 sequence reads: CASSLTRDTQYF. CDR3 nucleotide sequence: TGTGCCAGCAGCTTAACGAGAGATACGCAGTATTTT.

This clonotype was found a few times. The chain uses TRBV6-1 and TRBJ1-1; D is perhaps TRBD1 (5 bases). The CDR3 length is 16 residues. Per the germline V gene, CDR1 is MNHNS and CDR2 is SASEGT. V lost 0 bases and J 2 bases, leaving 13 bases between the germline ends. The CDR3 here is CASSEARQSKNTEAFF. CDR3 coding DNA: TGTGCCAGCAGTGAAGCCCGACAGAGTAAAAACACTGAAGCTTTCTTT.

The rearrangement links TRBV28 to TRBJ1-2, with D unresolved. Germline CDR1 MDHEN, CDR2 SYDVKM. The length of the CDR3 is 11 residues. Trimming removed 2 bases at V and 8 bases at J, with 6 bases between. The CDR3 here is CASSLRLGYTF. The CDR3 region has the DNA TGTGCCAGCAGTTTACGGTTGGGCTACACCTTC.

This clonotype turned up a few times. The chain combines TRBV7-2 with TRBJ2-6; a weak D match, TRBD2 (5 bases). The V gene's germline CDR1 is SGHTA and CDR2 FQGNSA. The CDR3 runs to 17 residues. Trimming took off 7 bases at V and 1 base at J, with 17 bases between the two ends. The CDR3 is CASTQGLPLSGANVLTF. The DNA of the CDR3 is TGTGCCAGCACCCAAGGACTGCCCCTATCTGGGGCCAACGTCCTGACTTTC.

The chain recombines TRBV6-5 with TRBJ2-1; 9 bases match TRBD1. Germline V gives CDR1 MNHEY, CDR2 SVGAGI. The junction had 6 bases not matched to a gene; V was cut back by 2 bases and J by 10 bases. This CDR3 is built from 14 residues. CDR3 sequence (DNA): TGTGCCAGCAGTTACATTGTGACAGGGGGGGAGCAGTTCTTC. Encoded protein: CASSYIVTGGEQFF.

The chain carries TRBV7-8 and TRBJ1-1; 7 bases agree with TRBD1. Germline loops: CDR1 SGHVS, CDR2 FQNEAQ. J lost 0 bases, V lost 5 bases, and 18 bases had no gene match. This CDR3 contains 19 residues. In nucleotides, the CDR3 is TGTGCCAGCAGCCTAGTAGGGGGAACAGGGGCCGCCATGAACACTGAAGCTTTCTTT. It codes for CASSLVGGTGAAMNTEAFF. Full variable domain (missing parts from reference TRBV7-8 and TRBJ1-1): GAGVSQSPRYKVAKRGQDVALRCDPISGHVSLFWYQQALGQGPEFLTYFQNEAQLDKSGLPSDRFFAERPEGSVSTLKIQRTQQEDSAVYLCASSLVGGTGAAMNTEAFFGQGTRLTVV.

This clonotype has a count of ten or more. This chain connects TRBV30 to TRBJ2-7, with 10 bases aligning to TRBD2. Germline assignment: CDR1 GTSNPN and CDR2 SVGIG (reference sequence). CDR3 length equals 14 residues. The V and J ends lost 0 bases and 3 bases, in that order; junction bases with no gene match: 2. CDR3 nucleotides: TGTGCCTGGAGTGTTCTAGCGGGGGTCTACGAGCAGTACTTC. This encodes CAWSVLAGVYEQYF.

J is TRBJ2-7 and V is TRBV7-3; D unresolved. Trimming removed 1 base at V and 5 bases at J, with 9 bases between. The CDR3 runs to 13 residues. Germline lookup yields CDR1 SGHTA and CDR2 FQGTGA. The CDR3 region has the DNA TGTGCCAGCAGCTTAAATCCCCCCGACGAGCAGTACTTC. This sequence encodes CASSLNPPDEQYF.

This clonotype was detected ten times or more. The chain recombines TRBV7-2 with TRBJ2-3, with 12 bases that match TRBD2. Germline CDR1 reads SGHTA; CDR2 reads FQGNSA. The J segment lost 6 bases and the V segment lost 6 bases, leaving 7 bases of the junction unmatched. The CDR3 has 15 residues. The CDR3: CASSSPSGGEDTQYF. The DNA for the CDR3 is TGTGCCAGCAGTTCCCCTAGCGGGGGGGAGGATACGCAGTATTTT.

The chain joins TRBV7-6 to TRBJ2-7; 9 bases are a match to TRBD1. The CDR3 totals 15 residues. V lost 5 bases, J lost 0 bases, and 5 bases stayed unmatched. The germline gives CDR1 SGHVS, CDR2 FNYEAQ. CDR3 protein: CASSLGTGPSYEQYF. CDR3 DNA: TGTGCCAGCAGCCTTGGGACAGGGCCCTCCTACGAGCAGTACTTC.

The V gene is TRBV6-2 or TRBV6-3, the J gene TRBJ1-2; weak D call: TRBD1 (5 bases). The CDR3 consists of 15 residues. Germline V gives CDR1 MNHEY, CDR2 SVGEGT. Trimming removed 2 bases from V and 6 bases from J, with 16 bases in between. The CDR3, as DNA: TGTGCCAGCAGTTACCGCGGGACCGGGGTTGATGGCTACACCTTC. As protein: CASSYRGTGVDGYTF.

This clonotype was detected a few times. The chain carries TRBV7-8 and TRBJ1-1; the D is unclear. V lost 1 base and J 1 base, leaving 7 bases between the germline ends. The CDR3 covers 14 residues. Germline CDR1 is SGHVS and CDR2 is FQNEAQ. The CDR3 protein is CASSLGVQNTEAFF. CDR3 DNA sequence: TGTGCCAGCAGCTTAGGGGTACAGAACACTGAAGCTTTCTTT.

The chain recombines TRBV4-1 with TRBJ2-5; 14 bases fit TRBD2. The CDR3 has 18 residues. CDR1 is MGHRA, CDR2 YSYEKL, per germline. Trimming cost V 4 bases and J 0 bases; bases outside gene matches: 7. The CDR3 DNA reads TGCGCCAGCAGCCGAGGGACTAGCGGGGGCCGATACCAAGAGACCCAGTACTTC. Protein sequence: CASSRGTSGGRYQETQYF.

This clonotype came up a few times. The J gene is TRBJ1-2, the V gene TRBV7-9; unclear D gene. This CDR3 has 16 residues. V was clipped by 5 bases and J by 4 bases, with 20 bases between them. Germline values: CDR1 SEHNR, CDR2 FQNEAQ (reference sequence). CDR3 coding DNA: TGTGCCAGCAGCCTGGACGACACCGGTCGGAGCTATGGCTACACCTTC. It specifies CASSLDDTGRSYGYTF.

This chain links TRBV6-5 with TRBJ1-6; no clear D gene. Germline V gives CDR1 MNHEY, CDR2 SVGAGI. CDR3 length: 13 amino acids. Deletions cut 6 bases from V and 7 bases from J, with 10 bases between. CDR3 bases: TGTGCCAGCAGGGGCCTCGGAAATTCACCCCTCCACTTT. Translation: CASRGLGNSPLHF.

The rearrangement uses TRBV9 and TRBJ1-2; the D is unclear. This CDR3 has 15 amino acids. From germline, CDR1 is SGDLS and CDR2 YYNGEE. The germline V and J ends were trimmed by 0 bases and 3 bases, with 12 bases remaining between them. This CDR3 is CASSVAFGSDYGYTF. The CDR3 DNA is TGTGCCAGCAGCGTAGCTTTCGGCAGCGACTATGGCTACACCTTC.

The chain joins TRBV24-1 to TRBJ2-5; D is possibly TRBD2 (5 bases). CDR1 KGHDR and CDR2 SFDVKD come from the germline V gene. The CDR3 spans 11 residues. The V end lost 6 bases, the J end lost 7 bases, and 8 bases lay between the germline ends. CDR3 in DNA: TGTGCCACCAGTCCCGGGGTGACCCAGTACTTC. Its protein is CATSPGVTQYF.

The V call is TRBV2, the J call TRBJ1-1; D gene unclear. The germline CDR1 and CDR2 sequences are SNHLY and FYNNEI. V was clipped by 3 bases and J by 7 bases, with 12 bases between them. This CDR3 region has 13 residues. The CDR3, as DNA: TGTGCCAGCAGTGAGTACGAGGGTATTGAAGCTTTCTTT. Translation gives CASSEYEGIEAFF.

Comments on this clonotype: At one of its ends the junction is not consistent with the germline gene, which may arise from a read error. The rearrangement links TRBV20-1 to TRBJ2-5, with unresolved D. The CDR3 runs 10 residues. Germline values: CDR1 DFQATT, CDR2 SNEGSKA (reference sequence). CDR3 nucleotides: TGCAGTGCTAGAGGCGACTTAGAGGCCTTC. It translates to CSARGDLEAF.

This clonotype was observed many times. The CDR3 reads CASSLNGETEAFF. Here the CDR3 DNA reads TGTGCCAGCAGCTTGAACGGGGAGACTGAAGCTTTCTTT. V usage is TRBV11-2 and J usage is TRBJ1-1, with D unclear. Trimming left V 3 bases short and J 5 bases short, with 10 bases between. The CDR3 runs to 13 residues. Germline assignment: CDR1 SGHAT and CDR2 FQNNGV.

V and J are TRBV3-1 and TRBJ1-5; D is undetermined. Germline CDR1 reads LGHDT; CDR2 reads YNNKEL (reference sequence). This CDR3 is built from 15 residues. Trimming took off 4 bases at V and 3 bases at J, with 13 bases between the two ends. The CDR3 sequence: CASSLRLGNNQPQHF. CDR3 DNA sequence: TGTGCCAGCAGCCTACGACTAGGGAACAATCAGCCCCAGCATTTT.

The rearrangement uses TRBV6-5 and TRBJ2-3, with D perhaps TRBD2 (5 bases). Trimming removed 6 bases from V and 5 bases from J, with 18 bases in between. This CDR3 is built from 15 residues. CDR1 MNHEY and CDR2 SVGAGI come from the germline V gene. Here the CDR3 reads CASSSGLENRDTQYF. The CDR3 coding sequence is TGTGCCAGCAGCTCCGGACTCGAGAACCGAGATACGCAGTATTTT.

In DNA form, the CDR3 reads TGCAGCGTTGCCGGGGAGAGCACCGGGGAGCTGTTTTTT. The encoded protein is CSVAGESTGELFF. The chain is built from TRBV29-1 and TRBJ2-2; tentative D call: TRBD2 (5 bases). Germline V gives CDR1 SQVTM, CDR2 ANQGSEA. Between the trimmed V and J ends, which lost 4 bases and 4 bases, there was a span of 10 bases. This CDR3 is built from 13 residues.